Shown below are 17 T cell receptor beta chains from a single sample sequenced in a study of blood T cell repertoires in COVID-19 (dated by TCRdb to 2018 to 2020). The library was prepared using the immunoSEQ multiplex PCR assay. TCRdb took this table from immuneACCESS and kept in-frame rearrangements with V and J called. Such tables lack part of the clones; where checked against another copy, unresolved V genes explain under half of the gap, and the rest is unexplained. The sample table contains some 530,000 clones; only one count was recorded for around 85% of them. About 3% of the sample comes from the top ten. The sample taken for sequencing was peripheral blood. The receptor set was obtained from a human donor in a cohort sampled during active COVID-19.

The chain links TRBV3-1 (or the pseudogene TRBV3-2) to TRBJ1-2, with D tentatively TRBD1 (6 bases). CDR3 length: 15 amino acids. From germline, CDR1 is LGHDT and CDR2 YNNKEL (reference sequence). With 1 base removed from V and 4 bases from J, the gap between germline ends came to 13 bases. The CDR3 DNA is TGTGCCAGCAGCCAAGGGCTGACAGGCGGCTATGGCTACACCTTC. It encodes CASSQGLTGGYGYTF.

This chain uses TRBV9 with TRBJ2-1; D perhaps matches TRBD2 (6 bases). Per germline, CDR1 SGDLS and CDR2 YYNGEE. The V end lost 3 bases, the J end lost 5 bases, and 12 bases lay between the germline ends. The CDR3 covers 14 residues. The CDR3 here is CASSAQGLNNEQFF. CDR3 DNA sequence: TGTGCCAGCAGCGCCCAGGGACTTAACAATGAGCAGTTCTTC.

V is TRBV6-5 and J is TRBJ1-4; the D gene is possibly TRBD1 (5 bases). Trimming removed 7 bases at V and 8 bases at J, with 20 bases between. CDR1 and CDR2 from the germline V gene are MNHEY and SVGAGI. This CDR3 contains 15 residues. The CDR3 DNA is TGTGCCAGCATCTTAATGGGACTCGGCGGCGAAAAACTGTTTTTT. It codes for CASILMGLGGEKLFF.

The chain couples TRBV5-6 to TRBJ2-7; the D gene is possibly TRBD2 (6 bases). V lost 1 base and J lost 0, with 14 bases in between. This CDR3 has 16 residues. Per germline, CDR1 SGHDT and CDR2 YYEEEE. The CDR3 bases are TGTGCCAGCAGCTTGACTCGGGGGATTGTCTCCTACGAGCAGTACTTC. It encodes CASSLTRGIVSYEQYF.

This chain links TRBV29-1 with TRBJ1-1; 7 nucleotides agree with TRBD1. J lost 0 bases, V lost 5 bases, and 3 bases had no gene match. The CDR3 runs to 13 residues. Germline V gene sequence: CDR1 SQVTM, CDR2 ANQGSEA. DNA of the CDR3: TGCAGCGTTCCGGACAGGTTGAACACTGAAGCTTTCTTT. Translated: CSVPDRLNTEAFF.

This chain links TRBV15 with TRBJ1-2; D might be TRBD1 (5 bases). Trimming pared 1 base from V and 7 bases from J, leaving 19 bases between. The germline gives CDR1 LNHNV, CDR2 YYDKDF (reference sequence). The CDR3 covers 16 residues. CDR3: CATSRVGGGLGSGYTF. The CDR3 bases are TGTGCCACCAGCAGAGTTGGCGGGGGATTGGGATCTGGCTACACCTTC.

The genes are TRBV11-2 and TRBJ1-1; 7 bases are a match to TRBD1. The CDR3 consists of 18 residues. CDR1 and CDR2 (germline): SGHAT, FQNNGV. V shed 1 base, J shed 0 bases, and the junction held 11 bases outside the gene matches. CDR3: CASSLGGIQGVLNTEAFF. CDR3 sequence (DNA): TGTGCCAGCAGCTTAGGAGGAATCCAGGGGGTACTGAACACTGAAGCTTTCTTT.

Comments on this clone: The sample contains more than one DNA sequence encoding this CDR3. CDR3 residues: CSAELGNEQFF. DNA of the CDR3: TGCAGTGCCGAACTAGGAAATGAGCAGTTCTTC. The chain uses TRBV20-1 and TRBJ2-1, with D possibly being TRBD2 (5 bases). Germline-derived CDR1 and CDR2 are DFQATT and SNEGSKA (reference sequence). Trimming left V 6 bases short and J 7 bases short, with 10 bases between. The CDR3 covers 11 residues.

CDR3 DNA sequence: TGTGCCAGCAGTCCCTCAGGGTCAGATACGCAGTATTTT. This encodes CASSPSGSDTQYF. This chain joins TRBV28 and TRBJ2-3; D possibly corresponds to TRBD1 (5 bases). V shed 5 bases and J shed 4 bases, with 10 bases lying between them. This CDR3 is built from 13 residues. Germline V CDR1 and CDR2: MDHEN, SYDVKM.

The chain carries TRBV5-8 and TRBJ1-5; 9 nucleotides match TRBD1. The CDR3 length is 15 residues. The junction had 8 bases not matched to a gene; V was cut back by 4 bases and J by 6 bases. Per the germline V gene, CDR1 is SGHTS and CDR2 is YDEGEE. The CDR3 loop reads CASSTTGTGSQPQHF. For the CDR3, the DNA is TGTGCCAGCAGCACCACCGGGACAGGGTCTCAGCCCCAGCATTTT. Combining the CDR3 with reference TRBV5-8 and TRBJ1-5 gives the whole variable domain EAGVTQSPTHLIKTRGQQATLRCSPISGHTSVYWYQQALGLGLQFLLWYDEGEERNRGNFPPRFSGRQFPNYSSELNVNALELEDSALYLCASSTTGTGSQPQHFGDGTRLSIL.

On this clone itself: Other DNA variants within this sample encode the same CDR3. V and J are TRBV7-2 and TRBJ1-3; the D gene is possibly TRBD1 (5 bases). The CDR3 covers 15 residues. V lost 5 bases to trimming and J lost 3 bases, with 14 bases between them. CDR1 SGHTA and CDR2 FQGNSA come from the germline V gene. CDR3 sequence (DNA): TGTGCCAGCAGCCCAGTCATGGGGCTTGGAAACACCATATATTTT. Its protein is CASSPVMGLGNTIYF.

The chain carries TRBV18 and TRBJ1-5, with 10 bases aligning to TRBD1. The CDR3 consists of 15 residues. With 5 bases clipped from V and 2 bases from J, the junction kept 3 bases outside the gene matches. Per germline, CDR1 KGHSH and CDR2 LQKENI. The CDR3, as DNA: TGTGCCAGCTCAACCGGGACAGGGGGCAATCAGCCCCAGCATTTT. Encoded protein: CASSTGTGGNQPQHF.

The chain couples TRBV5-5 to TRBJ1-2; maybe TRBD1 (6 bases). This CDR3 region has 14 residues. Per the germline V gene, CDR1 is SGHKS and CDR2 is YYEKEE (reference sequence). Trimming took 0 bases from V and 6 from J, leaving 12 bases between them. CDR3 DNA sequence: TGTGCCAGCAGCTTGGTTGGAAAGGGGGATGGCTACACCTTC. This sequence encodes CASSLVGKGDGYTF.

In this sample, this clone turned up a few times. The chain carries TRBV5-6 and TRBJ1-2, with D perhaps matching TRBD1 (5 bases). V lost 1 base and J lost 8, with 15 bases in between. This CDR3 spans 14 amino acids. Germline V gene data show CDR1 as SGHDT and CDR2 as YYEEEE. This CDR3 reads CASSLTASGYGYTF. CDR3 DNA sequence: TGTGCCAGCAGCTTGACCGCGTCAGGGTACGGCTACACCTTC.

This chain's CDR3 is CASPSGRAENEQFF. DNA of the CDR3: TGTGCCAGCCCTAGCGGGAGGGCCGAAAATGAGCAGTTCTTC. V is TRBV7-9 and J is TRBJ2-1; 12 bases agree with TRBD2. Germline CDR1 reads SEHNR; CDR2 reads FQNEAQ (reference sequence). CDR3 length: 14 amino acids. V trimming: 8 bases; J trimming: 7 bases; junction bases outside the gene matches: 6.

V usage is TRBV9 and J usage is TRBJ2-2, with a weak D call TRBD2 (5 bases). From germline, CDR1 is SGDLS and CDR2 YYNGEE. V lost 5 bases and J 7 bases, leaving 15 bases between the germline ends. CDR3 size: 14 residues. The CDR3: CASRQSREGGELFF. CDR3 DNA sequence: TGTGCCAGCAGGCAGTCGCGCGAGGGCGGGGAGCTGTTTTTT.

V gene TRBV15 combines with J gene TRBJ2-3; 8 nucleotides line up with TRBD1. V lost 5 bases, J lost 2 bases, and 6 bases stayed unmatched. CDR3 length equals 15 residues. From germline, CDR1 is LNHNV and CDR2 YYDKDF (reference sequence). The CDR3 protein is CATSGQGRDTDTQYF. DNA of the CDR3: TGTGCCACCAGCGGACAGGGAAGGGACACAGATACGCAGTATTTT.